Only one count was recorded for the clone carrying this T cell receptor (beta chain). The sample is drawn from a study of cytomegalovirus exposure and HLA in healthy donors. The CDR3 is 15 residues long. J was trimmed by 2 bases and V by 8 bases; bases with no gene match: 8. Germline CDR1 reads MDHEN; CDR2 reads SYDVKM. The PCR used 60 Vbeta and 13 Jbeta primers. Clones were read by immunoSEQ multiplex PCR, and TCRdb kept only the in-frame ones, dropping some. The repertoire has under 200,000 clones, 84% of them found once; the top ten carry 0.25% to 0.3%. This chain joins TRBV28 and TRBJ2-1, with 8 bases fitting TRBD2. The sequence derives from a boy younger than 18 in good health and CMV-seronegative. Material: PBMCs. The CDR3 here is CASATSGRTYNEQFF. For the CDR3, the DNA is TGTGCCAGCGCCACTAGCGGCCGAACCTACAATGAGCAGTTCTTC.